The 8 T cell receptor beta chains presented below share a single source sample, sequenced in a study of blood T cell repertoires in COVID-19. The table came from immunoSEQ multiplex PCR; TCRdb's copy has only in-frame clones and leaves some out. Of 400,000 to 550,000 clones in the sample, around 89% are singletons; the top ten hold over 4%. Sample: peripheral blood. All receptors come from a woman in her twenties or thirties with acute or convalescent COVID-19.

The chain employs TRBV3-1 (or the pseudogene TRBV3-2) and TRBJ2-7; 12 nucleotides match TRBD1. There are 16 residues in the CDR3. Trimming took 4 bases from V and 4 from J; bases not matched to a gene: 8. The germline V gene has CDR1 LGHDT and CDR2 YNNKEL (reference sequence). This CDR3 reads CASSLTGQGAGYEQYF. In DNA form, the CDR3 reads TGTGCCAGCAGCCTAACGGGACAGGGGGCCGGGTACGAGCAGTACTTC.

The V call is TRBV6-1, the J call TRBJ1-3; 7 bases agree with TRBD1. The CDR3 totals 16 residues. J gave up 1 base and V 2 bases, and 5 bases lay outside the gene matches. Germline V lookup: CDR1 MNHNS, CDR2 SASEGT. In DNA, the CDR3 is TGTGCCAGCAGTGAACAGGACAGGCTATCTGGAAACACCATATATTTT. It yields the protein CASSEQDRLSGNTIYF.

The rearrangement joins TRBV4-1 to TRBJ1-2, with 7 bases lining up with TRBD1. This CDR3 comprises 20 residues. V shed 0 bases and J 1 base; nucleotides not matched to a gene: 17. CDR1 and CDR2 from the germline V gene are MGHRA and YSYEKL. The CDR3 DNA reads TGCGCCAGCAGCCAAGATCCTCTGATCCGGGACAGTTACGTTAACTATGGCTACACCTTC. Translating gives CASSQDPLIRDSYVNYGYTF.

The genes are TRBV27 and TRBJ1-5; D gene unclear. This CDR3 contains 14 residues. V dropped 3 bases and J dropped 1 base, with 7 bases sitting between them. Germline V gives CDR1 MNHEY, CDR2 SMNVEV (reference sequence). DNA of the CDR3: TGTGCCAGCAGTTTGAGATCGAGCAATCAGCCCCAGCATTTT. This translates into CASSLRSSNQPQHF.

This chain links TRBV10-3 with TRBJ2-2; D may be TRBD1 (5 bases). The CDR3 extends over 18 amino acids. Trimming took off 10 bases at V and 0 bases at J, with 24 bases between the two ends. Per the germline V gene, CDR1 is ENHRY and CDR2 is SYGVKD. CDR3 coding DNA: TGTGCCACCCTGAGATATACCGACAGCCCTCCGAACACCGGGGAGCTGTTTTTT. Its protein product is CATLRYTDSPPNTGELFF.

The gene calls are TRBV9 and TRBJ2-7, with 7 bases that match TRBD1. V lost 10 bases to trimming and J lost 3 bases; unmatched junction nucleotides: 7. CDR1 is SGDLS, CDR2 YYNGEE, per germline. The CDR3 spans 12 residues. Here the CDR3 reads CAWKGQSYEQYF. CDR3 DNA: TGTGCCTGGAAGGGACAGAGCTACGAGCAGTACTTC.

The chain employs TRBV15 and TRBJ1-5; D gene uncertain. CDR3 length: 15 amino acids. The germline V gene encodes CDR1 LNHNV and CDR2 YYDKDF (reference sequence). V lost 0 bases and J lost 6, with 12 bases in between. This chain's CDR3 is CATSRDRGAVQPQHF. The CDR3 bases are TGTGCCACCAGCAGAGATCGTGGAGCGGTTCAGCCCCAGCATTTT.

The V and J genes are TRBV5-5 and TRBJ2-5; TRBD2 aligns across 8 bases. V was pared by 3 bases and J by 5 bases, with 6 bases of the junction left unmatched. Germline CDR1 and CDR2: SGHKS and YYEKEE (reference sequence). There are 14 residues in the CDR3. In DNA form, the CDR3 reads TGTGCCAGCAGCTCGCCCACGGGAGGGGAGACCCAGTACTTC. Translating it yields CASSSPTGGETQYF.